Below, 6 T cell receptor beta chains from the same sample are listed, as sequenced in a study of neoadjuvant nivolumab and ipilimumab in lung cancer. Produced via immunoSEQ multiplex PCR; TCRdb's table is partial and in-frame only. This sample yields 7,000 to 8,500 clones, of which 75% to 90% are seen a single time; roughly 2.3% belongs to the top ten. The specimen was tumor tissue, collected after neoadjuvant nivolumab, alone or with ipilimumab, at or shortly before surgery. These receptors all come from an adult with non-small cell lung cancer. Some clones in this sample may be carry-over from other donors' samples.

V is TRBV5-1 and J is TRBJ2-5; D is possibly TRBD2 (6 bases). V was trimmed by 0 bases and J by 5 bases, leaving 8 bases between them. CDR1 is SGHRS and CDR2 is YFSETQ in the germline V gene. The CDR3 is 13 residues long. The CDR3 sequence is CASSLASVETQYF. In nucleotides, the CDR3 is TGCGCCAGCAGCTTGGCTAGCGTTGAGACCCAGTACTTC.

The chain joins TRBV10-3 to TRBJ1-5; TRBD1 is a possible D gene (6 bases). V was clipped by 6 bases and J by 10 bases, with 19 bases between them. This CDR3 has 14 residues. Germline CDR1 and CDR2: ENHRY and SYGVKD. The CDR3 DNA reads as TGTGCCATCAGAGACGAGGGGGTTCTGCAACCCCAGCATTTT. It encodes CAIRDEGVLQPQHF.

V gene TRBV11-2 combines with J gene TRBJ2-1; D uncertain. This CDR3 spans 12 amino acids. The V gene lost 4 bases and the J gene lost 3 bases, with 4 bases spanning the gap. Per germline, CDR1 SGHAT and CDR2 FQNNGV. In nucleotides, the CDR3 is TGTGCCAGCAGCTATGTCTACAATGAGCAGTTCTTC. This translates into CASSYVYNEQFF.

A single count supports this clone. The chain is built from TRBV19 and TRBJ1-1, with a tentative D call TRBD1 (5 bases). The CDR3 spans 13 residues. Germline V gives CDR1 LNHDA, CDR2 SQIVND (reference sequence). The ends were cut back, 5 bases at V and 0 bases at J, with 7 bases in the middle. DNA for the CDR3: TGTGCCAGTAGTGACAGATTGAACACTGAAGCTTTCTTT. The encoded protein is CASSDRLNTEAFF.

J is TRBJ1-1 and V is TRBV6-5; D possibly corresponds to TRBD1 (6 bases). The germline CDR1 and CDR2 sequences are MNHEY and SVGAGI. The CDR3 has 16 amino acids. Trimming left V 2 bases short and J 6 bases short, with 19 bases between. In nucleotides, the CDR3 is TGTGCCAGCAGTTACACGGGGGGCATCCTTGGATCTGAAGCTTTCTTT. Protein sequence: CASSYTGGILGSEAFF.

V and J are TRBV5-4 and TRBJ2-1, with 13 bases lining up with TRBD2. The CDR3 has 15 residues. J lost 10 bases, V lost 4 bases, and 8 bases had no gene match. From germline, CDR1 is SGHNT and CDR2 YYREEE (reference sequence). The CDR3 reads CASSPGLAGVKEQFF. CDR3 coding DNA: TGTGCCAGCAGCCCTGGACTAGCGGGAGTGAAGGAGCAGTTCTTC. Variable domain in full (rest from reference TRBV5-4 and TRBJ2-1): ETGVTQSPTHLIKTRGQQVTLRCSSQSGHNTVSWYQQALGQGPQFIFQYYREEENGRGNFPPRFSGLQFPNYSSELNVNALELDDSALYLCASSPGLAGVKEQFFGPGTRLTVL.